This T cell receptor beta chain was sequenced for a study of T cells in localized non-small cell lung cancer. The table came from immunoSEQ multiplex PCR; TCRdb's copy has only in-frame clones and leaves some out. The sample has 75,000 to 90,000 clones; 84% are singletons. General study results and limits: Out of the top 100 tumor clones, a median around 57 were seen in adjacent lung. Longer overall survival was linked to higher blood T cell density. Uninvolved nearby lung showed the greatest T cell clonality, exceeding that found in tumor.

Regarding this clone: As yet, its antigen is unknown.

The sequenced sample was peripheral blood, obtained before any cancer treatment. This receptor was identified in a man aged 35-69 years with stage I lung adenocarcinoma.

This CDR3 is CASSEDSPNTEAFF. The CDR3 DNA reads TGTGCCAGCAGCGAGGACAGTCCGAACACTGAAGCTTTCTTT. The chain joins TRBV11-2 to TRBJ1-1, with a weak D call TRBD1 (6 bases). This CDR3 is built from 14 residues. Trimming stripped 5 bases from V and 1 base from J, with 11 bases between. Germline CDR1 and CDR2: SGHAT and FQNNGV.